These T cell receptor beta chains were read from a single sample in a study of CD8+ T cells in alopecia areata. Produced via immunoSEQ multiplex PCR; TCRdb's table is partial and in-frame only. The table lists 100,000 to 130,000 clones, roughly 55% of them singletons, with more than 20% in the top ten. The sequencing input was NKG2D-low CD8+ T cells sorted from blood. Receptor source: a human donor with alopecia areata. The CDR3 runs from the conserved cysteine through the conserved F or W. Each record gives: J gene, V gene, CDR3 length, D gene, clone size, CDR3 protein, CDR3 DNA. A D gene is named only where the DNA matches it firmly. Part of the rows lack a size; the others show once, few, many or a class for expanded clones.

>TRBJ2-3|TRBV4-1|13|.|.
CASSPGPGDTQYF
TGCGCCAGCAGCCCAGGGCCGGGAGATACGCAGTATTTT
>TRBJ2-1|TRBV11-2|15|.|few
CASSHLTSSYNEQFF
TGTGCCAGCAGCCACCTGACTAGCTCCTACAATGAGCAGTTCTTC
>TRBJ2-3|TRBV6-6|14|.|.
CASSYGESTDTQYF
TGTGCCAGCAGTTACGGGGAGAGCACAGATACGCAGTATTTT
>TRBJ2-7|TRBV7-8|16|.|few
CASSGERAGSSYEQYF
TGTGCCAGCAGCGGGGAGCGGGCTGGGAGCTCCTACGAGCAGTACTTC
>TRBJ2-7|TRBV4-1|15|TRBD2|few
CASSAVLAGSYEQYF
TGCGCCAGCAGCGCTGTACTAGCGGGATCCTACGAGCAGTACTTC
>TRBJ1-1|TRBV28|14|TRBD1|few
CASRGDRANTEAFF
TGTGCCAGCAGGGGGGACAGGGCGAACACTGAAGCTTTCTTT
>TRBJ1-1|TRBV7-3|13|.|.
CASREGGYTEAFF
TGTGCCAGCAGGGAAGGGGGGTATACTGAAGCTTTCTTT
>TRBJ2-3|TRBV2|18|TRBD2|.
CASSTDQTLAGEPDTQYF
TGTGCCAGCAGTACGGATCAGACACTAGCGGGAGAACCAGATACGCAGTATTTT
>TRBJ2-1|TRBV25-1|11|.|once
CASTRGTKEFF
TGTGCCAGCACCCGTGGGACGAAGGAGTTCTTC
>TRBJ2-3|TRBV9|12|.|.
CASGRAADTQYF
TGTGCCAGCGGACGGGCCGCAGATACGCAGTATTTT
>TRBJ2-7|TRBV2|12|TRBD2|.
CASRGDLFEQYF
TGTGCCAGCCGGGGGGATCTCTTCGAGCAGTACTTC
>TRBJ2-7|TRBV7-2|19|.|.
CASSFFPALTAWDSYEQYF
TGTGCCAGCAGCTTTTTTCCCGCCCTAACCGCATGGGACTCCTACGAGCAGTACTTC
>TRBJ2-1|TRBV29-1|16|.|.
CSAEGFQGGTYNEQFF
TGCAGCGCGGAGGGGTTTCAGGGTGGGACCTACAATGAGCAGTTCTTC
>TRBJ2-7|TRBV28|15|TRBD1|few
CASSQGQGARHEQYF
TGTGCCAGCAGCCAGGGACAGGGGGCGCGCCACGAGCAGTACTTC
>TRBJ2-7|TRBV7-8|15|.|.
CASSLRESEFYEQYF
TGTGCCAGCAGCTTAAGGGAATCGGAGTTCTACGAGCAGTACTTC
>TRBJ2-7|TRBV6-1|10|.|.
CASSEYEQYF
TGTGCCAGCAGTGAGTACGAGCAGTACTTC
>TRBJ2-7|TRBV4-1|16|TRBD2|few
CASSQESSGSFNEQYF
TGCGCCAGCAGCCAAGAGTCTAGCGGGAGTTTCAACGAGCAGTACTTC
>TRBJ2-2|TRBV5-4|15|.|.
CASSPDPPNTGELFF
TGTGCCAGCAGCCCCGACCCACCGAACACCGGGGAGCTGTTTTTT
>TRBJ2-3|TRBV6-5|15|.|.
CASIASGASTDTQYF
TGTGCCAGCATAGCATCAGGGGCGAGCACAGATACGCAGTATTTT
>TRBJ1-2|TRBV28|13|.|.
CASSTDGDYGYTF
TGTGCCAGCAGTACCGACGGAGACTATGGCTACACCTTC